The sequence of this TCR beta chain was determined in a study of T cells in Graves' hyperthyroidism and ophthalmopathy (dated by TCRdb to between 2018 and 2021). General notes on the study: Peripheral blood samples were taken at initial diagnosis, before any treatment was given. To identify TCR V-J signatures that set the groups apart, the researchers used a discovery cohort of approximately 98 patients, made up of 40 to 45 with Graves' ophthalmopathy and some 60 with stable Graves' hyperthyroidism. Whether ophthalmopathy could be predicted prospectively was tested in an independent validation cohort made up of some 20 hyperthyroidism patients plus 17 patients who later progressed to ophthalmopathy. For training and testing, the 100 patients in the discovery cohort were randomly divided in a 7:3 ratio. In addition, the study compared T-cell repertoires in thyroid tissue and in blood from several Graves' hyperthyroidism patients. Following sampling, methimazole starting at 30 mg daily was given to hyperthyroidism patients, and high-dose intravenous methylprednisolone was given to ophthalmopathy patients. The paper describes TCR Vbeta CDR3 sequencing of 140 or so peripheral blood samples, made up of under 50 ophthalmopathy patients, around 73 hyperthyroidism patients and roughly 17 progressor patients. General study outcomes and caveats: A 13 V-J signature model separated ophthalmopathy from stable hyperthyroidism, with nearly 90% sensitivity and about 81% specificity in cross-validation and 80%/75% in testing. Most expanded thyroid clonotypes (frequency above 0.001) were also detected in blood, a finding suggesting that blood repertoires may reflect thyroid immune responses. No statistical method was used to fix the sample size in advance, and group allocation was not hidden from the investigators. In validation, progression to ophthalmopathy was predicted by the model with nearly 71% sensitivity and 72% to 85% specificity, a median of around 6.5 months before onset.

From the cysteine up to the phenylalanine, the CDR3 has a length of 15 residues. Only the CDR3 part of the read is kept: 45 bases, read in frame from the first base. CDR1 and CDR2, looked up from the germline V gene, are SNHLY and FYNNEI. Here V drops 5 bases and J drops 2 bases, and the junction holds 8 bases not matched to any gene. In the case of this clonotype: Its antigen is currently not known. Per-nucleotide qualities are absent, and no much larger clonotype sits a single base away.

In the ophthalmopathy patients, disease was moderately to severely active, with a Clinical Activity Score of 3 or more, a NOSPECS grade of 4 or more, and a duration of less than 3 months. The study excluded patients with uncontrolled infections, other autoimmune diseases, pregnancy or lactation. Diagnoses were established on the basis of clinical symptoms, serum thyroxine and TRAb, thyroid ultrasound, and orbital computed tomography. PBMCs were isolated from more than 9 ml of fresh peripheral blood by Ficoll-Paque density gradient centrifugation. Trizol reagent was used to extract total RNA, and RNA quality was then checked on an Agilent 2100 Bioanalyzer. Amplification of TCR beta CDR3 regions was carried out from RNA transcripts. A first-round RT-PCR of the TCR CDR3 used the HTBI primer set with the Qiagen OneStep RT-PCR kit. Libraries were constructed in a second round of multiplex PCR, after which size selection and purification were carried out. Sequencing of the libraries was done on an Illumina HiSeq2000 using paired-end 100 bp reads. Under the source paper's analysis protocol: Raw data were processed with SOAPnuke, discarding reads with adapters, uncalled bases, mean Phred below 15, or no exact constant-primer or identifier match. High-quality paired reads were merged using COPE v1.2.5, and each unique nucleotide sequence was defined as a clonotype. MiTCR v1.1 was used to align the clonotypes against IMGT TRBV, TRBD and TRBJ reference segments. The analysis was restricted to V-J combinations with a frequency above 0.0001, which together covered approximately 99% of the repertoires. The TCS score was defined as the ratio of F50 (clonal expansion) to E x V (chaos), calculated using BLOSUM62-based TCRdist between CDR3 peptides within each V-J. Welch's t-statistics and random forest reduced around 550 V-J features to fewer than 15, which were used in a naive Bayes classifier (R e1071). TCRdb reanalyzed the raw reads on its own, using fastp at Q25 for trimming and MiXCR for clone calling, and kept in-frame beta chains. For every CDR3 protein sequence, its rows merge into one entry that carries the most common genes and DNA. The V and J calls, along with clone size, are taken from TCRdb and not from the paper's own processing. For this sample there are around 500,000 distinct CDR3 sequences; approximately 22% appear just once. Of the sample, under 55% is held by the ten largest clones.

This chain joins TRBV2 to TRBJ1-2, and TRBD1 aligns with 7 junction nucleotides. The sequencing sample was made of blood. This TCR was sampled from an older woman with Graves' ophthalmopathy. The CDR3 protein is CASSRDRADNYGYTF. The nucleotides are TGTGCCAGCAGTCGTGACAGGGCCGACAACTATGGCTACACCTTC. Reference TRBV2 and TRBJ1-2 genes cover what lies past the CDR3, so the full variable domain is EPEVTQTPSHQVTQMGQEVILRCVPISNHLYFYWYRQILGQKVEFLVSFYNNEISEKSEIFDDQFSVERPDGSNFTLKIRSTKLEDSAMYFCASSRDRADNYGYTFGSGTRLTVV.